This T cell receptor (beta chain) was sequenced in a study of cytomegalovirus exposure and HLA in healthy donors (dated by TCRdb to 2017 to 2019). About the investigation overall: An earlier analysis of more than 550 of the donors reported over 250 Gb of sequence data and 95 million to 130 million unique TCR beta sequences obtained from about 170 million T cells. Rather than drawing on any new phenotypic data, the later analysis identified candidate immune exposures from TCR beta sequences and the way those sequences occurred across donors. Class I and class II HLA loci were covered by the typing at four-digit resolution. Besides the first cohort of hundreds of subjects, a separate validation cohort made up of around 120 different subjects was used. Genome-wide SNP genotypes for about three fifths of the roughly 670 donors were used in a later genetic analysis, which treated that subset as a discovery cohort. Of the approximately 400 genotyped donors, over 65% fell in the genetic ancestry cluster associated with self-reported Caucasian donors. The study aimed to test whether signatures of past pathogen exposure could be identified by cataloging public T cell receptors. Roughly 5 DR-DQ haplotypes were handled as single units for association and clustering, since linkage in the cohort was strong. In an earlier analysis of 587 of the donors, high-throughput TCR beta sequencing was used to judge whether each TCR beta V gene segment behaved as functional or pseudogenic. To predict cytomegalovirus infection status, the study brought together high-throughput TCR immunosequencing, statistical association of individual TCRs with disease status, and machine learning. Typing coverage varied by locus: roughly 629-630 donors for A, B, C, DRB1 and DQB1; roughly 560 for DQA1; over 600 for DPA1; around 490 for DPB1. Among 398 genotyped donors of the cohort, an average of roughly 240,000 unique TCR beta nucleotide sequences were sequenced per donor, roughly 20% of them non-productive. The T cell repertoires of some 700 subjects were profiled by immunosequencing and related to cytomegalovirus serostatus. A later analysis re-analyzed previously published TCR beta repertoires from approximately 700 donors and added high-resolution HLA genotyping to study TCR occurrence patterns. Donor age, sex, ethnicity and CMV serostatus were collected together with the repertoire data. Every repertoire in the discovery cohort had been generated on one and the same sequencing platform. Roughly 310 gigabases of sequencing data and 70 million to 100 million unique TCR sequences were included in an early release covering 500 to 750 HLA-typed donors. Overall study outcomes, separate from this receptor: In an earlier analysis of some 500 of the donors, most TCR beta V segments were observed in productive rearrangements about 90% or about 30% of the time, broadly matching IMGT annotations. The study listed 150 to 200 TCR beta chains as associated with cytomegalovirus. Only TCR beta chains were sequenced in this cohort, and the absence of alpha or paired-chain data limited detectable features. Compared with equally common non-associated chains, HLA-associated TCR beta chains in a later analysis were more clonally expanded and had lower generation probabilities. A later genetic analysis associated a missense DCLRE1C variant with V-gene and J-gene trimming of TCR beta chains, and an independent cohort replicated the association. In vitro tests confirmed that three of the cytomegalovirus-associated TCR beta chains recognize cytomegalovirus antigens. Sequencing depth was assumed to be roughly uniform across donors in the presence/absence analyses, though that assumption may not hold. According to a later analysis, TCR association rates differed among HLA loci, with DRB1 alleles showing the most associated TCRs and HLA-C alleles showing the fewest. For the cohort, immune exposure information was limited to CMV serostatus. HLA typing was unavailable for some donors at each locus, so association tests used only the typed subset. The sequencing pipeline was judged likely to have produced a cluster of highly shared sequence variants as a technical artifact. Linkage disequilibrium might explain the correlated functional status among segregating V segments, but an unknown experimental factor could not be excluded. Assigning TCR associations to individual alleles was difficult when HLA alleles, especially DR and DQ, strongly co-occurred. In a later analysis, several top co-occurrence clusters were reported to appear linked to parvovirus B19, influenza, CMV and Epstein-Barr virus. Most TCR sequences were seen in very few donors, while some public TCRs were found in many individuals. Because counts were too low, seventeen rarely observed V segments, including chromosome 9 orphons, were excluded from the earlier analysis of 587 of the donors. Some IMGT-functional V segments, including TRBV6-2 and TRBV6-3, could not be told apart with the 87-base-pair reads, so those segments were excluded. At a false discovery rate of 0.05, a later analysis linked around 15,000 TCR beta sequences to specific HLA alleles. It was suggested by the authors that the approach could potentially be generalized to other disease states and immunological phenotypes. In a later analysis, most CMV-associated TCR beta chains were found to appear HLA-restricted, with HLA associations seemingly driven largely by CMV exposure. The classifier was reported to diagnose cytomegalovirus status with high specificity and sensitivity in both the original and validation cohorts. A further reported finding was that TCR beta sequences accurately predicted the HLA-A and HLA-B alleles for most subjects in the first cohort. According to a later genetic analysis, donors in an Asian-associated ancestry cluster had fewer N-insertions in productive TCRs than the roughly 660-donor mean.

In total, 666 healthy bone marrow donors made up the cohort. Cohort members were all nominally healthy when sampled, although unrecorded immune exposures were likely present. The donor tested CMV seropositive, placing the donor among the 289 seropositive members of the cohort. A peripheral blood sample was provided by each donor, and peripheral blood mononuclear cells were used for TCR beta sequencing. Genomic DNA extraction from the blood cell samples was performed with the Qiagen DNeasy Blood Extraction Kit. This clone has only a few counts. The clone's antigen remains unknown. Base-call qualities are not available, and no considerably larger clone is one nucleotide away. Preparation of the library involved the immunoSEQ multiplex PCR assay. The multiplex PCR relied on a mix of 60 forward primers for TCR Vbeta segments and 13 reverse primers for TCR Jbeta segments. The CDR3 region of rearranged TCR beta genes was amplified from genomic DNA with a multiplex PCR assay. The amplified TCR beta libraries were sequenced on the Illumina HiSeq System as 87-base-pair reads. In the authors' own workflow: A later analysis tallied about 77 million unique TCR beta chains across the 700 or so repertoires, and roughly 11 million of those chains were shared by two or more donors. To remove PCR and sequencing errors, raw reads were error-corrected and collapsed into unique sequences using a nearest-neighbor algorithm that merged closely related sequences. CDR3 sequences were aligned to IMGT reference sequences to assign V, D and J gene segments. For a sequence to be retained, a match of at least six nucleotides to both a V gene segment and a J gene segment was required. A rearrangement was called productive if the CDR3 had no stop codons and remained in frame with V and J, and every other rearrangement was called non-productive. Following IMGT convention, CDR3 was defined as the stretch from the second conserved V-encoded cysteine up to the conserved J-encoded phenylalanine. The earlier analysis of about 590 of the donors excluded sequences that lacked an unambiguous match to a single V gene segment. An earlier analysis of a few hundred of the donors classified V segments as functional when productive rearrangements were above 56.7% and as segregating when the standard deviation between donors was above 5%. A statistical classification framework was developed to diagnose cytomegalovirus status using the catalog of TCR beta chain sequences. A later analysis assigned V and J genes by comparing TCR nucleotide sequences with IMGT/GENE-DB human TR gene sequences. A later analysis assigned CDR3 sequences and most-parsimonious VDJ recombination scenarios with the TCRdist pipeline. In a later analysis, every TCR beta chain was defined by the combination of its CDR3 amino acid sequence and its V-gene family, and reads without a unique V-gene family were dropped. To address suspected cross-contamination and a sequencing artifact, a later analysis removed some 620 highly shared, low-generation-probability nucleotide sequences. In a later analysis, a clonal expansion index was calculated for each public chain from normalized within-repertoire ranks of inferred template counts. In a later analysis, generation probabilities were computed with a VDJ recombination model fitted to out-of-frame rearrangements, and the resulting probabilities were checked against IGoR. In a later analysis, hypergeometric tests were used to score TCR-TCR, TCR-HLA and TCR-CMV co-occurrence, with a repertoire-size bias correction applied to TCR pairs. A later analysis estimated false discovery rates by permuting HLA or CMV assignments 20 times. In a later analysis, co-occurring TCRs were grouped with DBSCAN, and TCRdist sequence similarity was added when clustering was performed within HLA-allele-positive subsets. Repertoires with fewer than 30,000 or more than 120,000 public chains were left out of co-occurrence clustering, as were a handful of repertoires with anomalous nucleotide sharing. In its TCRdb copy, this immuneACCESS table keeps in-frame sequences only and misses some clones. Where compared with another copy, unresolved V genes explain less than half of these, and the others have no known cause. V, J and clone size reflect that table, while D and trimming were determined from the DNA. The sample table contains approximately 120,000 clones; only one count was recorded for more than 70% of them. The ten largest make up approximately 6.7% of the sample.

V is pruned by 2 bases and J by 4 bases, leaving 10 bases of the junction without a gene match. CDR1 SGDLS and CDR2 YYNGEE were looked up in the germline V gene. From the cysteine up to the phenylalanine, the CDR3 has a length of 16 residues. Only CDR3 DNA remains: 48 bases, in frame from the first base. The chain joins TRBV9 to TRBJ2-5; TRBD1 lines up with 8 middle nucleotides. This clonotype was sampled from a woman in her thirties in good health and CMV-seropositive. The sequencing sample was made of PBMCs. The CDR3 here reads CASSVATDRGGETQYF. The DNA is TGTGCCAGCAGCGTGGCTACAGACAGGGGTGGAGAGACCCAGTACTTC.